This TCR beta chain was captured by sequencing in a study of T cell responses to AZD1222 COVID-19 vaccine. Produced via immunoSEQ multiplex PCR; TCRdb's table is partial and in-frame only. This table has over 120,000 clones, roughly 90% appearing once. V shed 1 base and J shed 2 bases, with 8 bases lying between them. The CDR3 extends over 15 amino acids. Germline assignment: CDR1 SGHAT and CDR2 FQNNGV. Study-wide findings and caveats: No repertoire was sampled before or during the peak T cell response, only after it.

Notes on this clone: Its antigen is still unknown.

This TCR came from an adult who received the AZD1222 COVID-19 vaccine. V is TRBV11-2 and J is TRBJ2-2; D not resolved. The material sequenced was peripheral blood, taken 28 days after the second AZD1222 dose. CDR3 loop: CASSLGWGNTGELFF. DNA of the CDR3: TGTGCCAGCAGCTTAGGGTGGGGTAACACCGGGGAGCTGTTTTTT. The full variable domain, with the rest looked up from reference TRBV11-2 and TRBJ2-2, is EAGVAQSPRYKIIEKRQSVAFWCNPISGHATLYWYQQILGQGPKLLIQFQNNGVVDDSQLPKDRFSAERLKGVDSTLKIQPAKLEDSAVYLCASSLGWGNTGELFFGEGSRLTVL.